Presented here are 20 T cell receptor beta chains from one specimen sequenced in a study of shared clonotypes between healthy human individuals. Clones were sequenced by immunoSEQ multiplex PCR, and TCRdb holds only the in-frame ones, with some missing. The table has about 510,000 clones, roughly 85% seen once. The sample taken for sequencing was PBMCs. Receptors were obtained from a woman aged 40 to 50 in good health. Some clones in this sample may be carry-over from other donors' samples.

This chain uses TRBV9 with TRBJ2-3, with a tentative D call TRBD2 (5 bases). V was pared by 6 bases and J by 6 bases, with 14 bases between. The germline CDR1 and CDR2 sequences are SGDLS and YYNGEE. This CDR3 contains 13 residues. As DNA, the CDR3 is TGTGCCAGCATGAGAGGGATAGGGGATACGCAGTATTTT. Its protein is CASMRGIGDTQYF.

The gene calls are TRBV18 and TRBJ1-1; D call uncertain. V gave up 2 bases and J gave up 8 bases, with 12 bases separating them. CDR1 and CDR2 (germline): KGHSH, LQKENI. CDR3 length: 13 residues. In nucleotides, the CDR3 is TGTGCCAGCTCACCAAACGACAACTTCGAAGCTTTCTTT. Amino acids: CASSPNDNFEAFF.

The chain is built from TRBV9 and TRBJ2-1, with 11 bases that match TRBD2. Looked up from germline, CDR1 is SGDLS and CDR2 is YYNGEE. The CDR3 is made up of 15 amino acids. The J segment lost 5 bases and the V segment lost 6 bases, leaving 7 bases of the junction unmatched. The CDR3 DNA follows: TGTGCCAGCAACCCAGGGACTAGCGGAGACAATGAGCAGTTCTTC. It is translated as CASNPGTSGDNEQFF.

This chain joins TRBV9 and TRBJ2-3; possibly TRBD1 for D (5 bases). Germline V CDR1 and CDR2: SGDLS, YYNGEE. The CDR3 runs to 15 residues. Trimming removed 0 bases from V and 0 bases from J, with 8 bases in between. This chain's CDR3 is CASSVAGASTDTQYF. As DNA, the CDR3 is TGTGCCAGCAGCGTAGCTGGGGCCAGCACAGATACGCAGTATTTT. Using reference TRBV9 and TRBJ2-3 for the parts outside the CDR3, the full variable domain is DSGVTQTPKHLITATGQRVTLRCSPRSGDLSVYWYQQSLDQGLQFLIQYYNGEERAKGNILERFSAQQFPDLHSELNLSSLELGDSALYFCASSVAGASTDTQYFGPGTRLTVL.

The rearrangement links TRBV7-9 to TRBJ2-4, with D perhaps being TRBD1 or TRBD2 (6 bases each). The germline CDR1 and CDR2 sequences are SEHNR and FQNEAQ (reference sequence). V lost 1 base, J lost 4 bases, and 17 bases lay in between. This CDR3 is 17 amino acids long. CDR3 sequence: CASSLVGGATPKNIQYF. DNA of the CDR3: TGTGCCAGCAGCTTAGTGGGGGGCGCGACCCCTAAAAACATTCAGTACTTC.

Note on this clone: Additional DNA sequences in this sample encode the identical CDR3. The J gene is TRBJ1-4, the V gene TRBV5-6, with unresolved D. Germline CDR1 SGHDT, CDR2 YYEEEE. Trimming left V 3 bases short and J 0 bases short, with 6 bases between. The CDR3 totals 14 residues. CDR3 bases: TGTGCCAGCAGCTCAGGAGCAACTAATGAAAAACTGTTTTTT. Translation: CASSSGATNEKLFF.

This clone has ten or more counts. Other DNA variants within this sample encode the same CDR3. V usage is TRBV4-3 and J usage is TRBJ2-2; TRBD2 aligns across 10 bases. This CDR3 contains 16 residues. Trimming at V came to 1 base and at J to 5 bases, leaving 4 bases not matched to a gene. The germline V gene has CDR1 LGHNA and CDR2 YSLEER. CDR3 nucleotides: TGCGCCAGCAGCCAAGTCAGCGGGAGGGGAACCGGGGAGCTGTTTTTT. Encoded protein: CASSQVSGRGTGELFF.

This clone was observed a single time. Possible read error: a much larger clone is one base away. CDR3 sequence reads: CASSPGTGTYEQYF. CDR3 nucleotides: TGTGCCAGCAGCCCCGGGACAGGGACCTACGAGCAGTACTTC. The J gene is TRBJ2-7, the V gene TRBV7-2, with 9 bases lining up with TRBD1. Germline loops: CDR1 SGHTA, CDR2 FQGNSA. V trimming: 5 bases; J trimming: 2 bases; junction bases outside the gene matches: 4. This CDR3 region has 14 residues.

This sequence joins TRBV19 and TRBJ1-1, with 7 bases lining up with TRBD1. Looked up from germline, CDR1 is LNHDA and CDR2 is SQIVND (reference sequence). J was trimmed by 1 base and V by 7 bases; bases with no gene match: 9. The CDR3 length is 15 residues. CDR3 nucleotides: TGTGCCAGTACCATCGTGGGACAGCCGAACACTGAAGCTTTCTTT. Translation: CASTIVGQPNTEAFF.

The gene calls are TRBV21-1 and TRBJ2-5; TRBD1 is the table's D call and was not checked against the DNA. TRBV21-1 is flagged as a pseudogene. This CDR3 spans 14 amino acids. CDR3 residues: CASSKQGLQETQYF. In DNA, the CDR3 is TGTGCCAGCAGCAAACAGGGTCTCCAAGAGACCCAGTACTTC.

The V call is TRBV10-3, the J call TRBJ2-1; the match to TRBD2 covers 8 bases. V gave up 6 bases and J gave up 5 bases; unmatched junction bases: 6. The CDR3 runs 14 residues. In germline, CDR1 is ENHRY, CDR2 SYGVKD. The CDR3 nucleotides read TGTGCCATCAGCAATAGCGGGGTAGACAATGAGCAGTTCTTC. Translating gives CAISNSGVDNEQFF.

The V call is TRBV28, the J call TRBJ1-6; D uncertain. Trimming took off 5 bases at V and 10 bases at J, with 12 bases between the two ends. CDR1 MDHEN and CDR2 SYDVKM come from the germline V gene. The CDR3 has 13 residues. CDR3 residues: CASSTQTSSPLHF. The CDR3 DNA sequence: TGTGCCAGCAGTACTCAGACTTCCTCACCCCTCCACTTT. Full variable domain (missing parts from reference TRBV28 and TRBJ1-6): DVKVTQSSRYLVKRTGEKVFLECVQDMDHENMFWYRQDPGLGLRLIYFSYDVKMKEKGDIPEGYSVSREKKERFSLILESASTNQTSMYLCASSTQTSSPLHFGNGTRLTVT.

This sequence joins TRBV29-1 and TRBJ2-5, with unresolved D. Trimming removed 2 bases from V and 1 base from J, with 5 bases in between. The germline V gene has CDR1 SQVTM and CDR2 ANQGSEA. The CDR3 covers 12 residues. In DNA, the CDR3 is TGCAGCGTTGAATGGGGCCAAGAGACCCAGTACTTC. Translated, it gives CSVEWGQETQYF.

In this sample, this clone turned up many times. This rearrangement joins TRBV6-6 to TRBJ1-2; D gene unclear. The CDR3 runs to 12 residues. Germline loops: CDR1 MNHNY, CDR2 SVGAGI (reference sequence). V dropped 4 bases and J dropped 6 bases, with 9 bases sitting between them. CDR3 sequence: CASSSASDGYTF. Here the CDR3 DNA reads TGTGCCAGCAGTTCCGCCTCAGATGGCTACACCTTC.

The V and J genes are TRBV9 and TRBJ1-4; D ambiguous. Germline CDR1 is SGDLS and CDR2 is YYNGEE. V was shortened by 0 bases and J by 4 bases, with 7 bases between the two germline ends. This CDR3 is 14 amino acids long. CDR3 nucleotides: TGTGCCAGCAGCGTAGGTCTTGGTAATGAAAAACTGTTTTTT. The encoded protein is CASSVGLGNEKLFF. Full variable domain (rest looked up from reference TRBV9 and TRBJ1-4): DSGVTQTPKHLITATGQRVTLRCSPRSGDLSVYWYQQSLDQGLQFLIQYYNGEERAKGNILERFSAQQFPDLHSELNLSSLELGDSALYFCASSVGLGNEKLFFGSGTQLSVL.

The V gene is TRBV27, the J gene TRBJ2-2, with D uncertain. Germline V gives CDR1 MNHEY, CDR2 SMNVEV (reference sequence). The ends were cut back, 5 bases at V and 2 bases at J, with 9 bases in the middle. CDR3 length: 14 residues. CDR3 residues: CASSTPYNTGELFF. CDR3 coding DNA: TGTGCCAGCAGTACACCCTATAACACCGGGGAGCTGTTTTTT.

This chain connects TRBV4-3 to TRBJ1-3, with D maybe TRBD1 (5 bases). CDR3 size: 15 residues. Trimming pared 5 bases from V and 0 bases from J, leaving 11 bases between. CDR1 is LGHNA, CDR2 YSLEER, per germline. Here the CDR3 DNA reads TGCGCCAGCAGCTACACAGGAACCTCTGGAAACACCATATATTTT. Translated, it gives CASSYTGTSGNTIYF.

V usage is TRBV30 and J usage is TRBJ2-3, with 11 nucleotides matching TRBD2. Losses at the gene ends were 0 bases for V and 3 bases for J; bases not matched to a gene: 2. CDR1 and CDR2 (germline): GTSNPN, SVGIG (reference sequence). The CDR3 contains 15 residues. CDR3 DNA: TGTGCCTGGAGTGTACTAGCGGGGGTTACAGATACGCAGTATTTT. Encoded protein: CAWSVLAGVTDTQYF.

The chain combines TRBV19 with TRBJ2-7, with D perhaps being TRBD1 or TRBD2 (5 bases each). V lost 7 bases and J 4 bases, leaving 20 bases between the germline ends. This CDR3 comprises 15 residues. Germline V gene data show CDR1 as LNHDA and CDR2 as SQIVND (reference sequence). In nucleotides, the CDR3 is TGTGCCAGTATTAATGCAAGGGACGGATCGTACGAGCAGTACTTC. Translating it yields CASINARDGSYEQYF.

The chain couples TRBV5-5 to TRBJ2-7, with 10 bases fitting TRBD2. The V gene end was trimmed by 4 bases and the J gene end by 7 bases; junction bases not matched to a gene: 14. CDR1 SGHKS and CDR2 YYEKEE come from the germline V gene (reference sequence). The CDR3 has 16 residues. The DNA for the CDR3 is TGTGCCAGCAGCCGAGGGGGACCTAGCGGGAGAGGGGAGCAGTACTTC. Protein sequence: CASSRGGPSGRGEQYF.